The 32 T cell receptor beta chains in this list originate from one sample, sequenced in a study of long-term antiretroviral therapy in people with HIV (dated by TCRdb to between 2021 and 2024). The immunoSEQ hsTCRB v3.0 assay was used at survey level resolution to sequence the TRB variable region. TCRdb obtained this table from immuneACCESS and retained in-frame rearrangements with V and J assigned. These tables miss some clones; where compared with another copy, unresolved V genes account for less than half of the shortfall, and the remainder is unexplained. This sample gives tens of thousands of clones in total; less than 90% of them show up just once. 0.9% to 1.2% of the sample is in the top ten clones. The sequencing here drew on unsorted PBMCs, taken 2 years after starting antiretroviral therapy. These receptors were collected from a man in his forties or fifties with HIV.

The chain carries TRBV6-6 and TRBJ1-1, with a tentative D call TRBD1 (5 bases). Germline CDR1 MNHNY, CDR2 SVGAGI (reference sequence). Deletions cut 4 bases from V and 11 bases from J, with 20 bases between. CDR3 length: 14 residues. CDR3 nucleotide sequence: TGTGCCAGCAGTTTTTCACCGGGACTTAATCGGGCTTTCTTT. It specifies CASSFSPGLNRAFF.

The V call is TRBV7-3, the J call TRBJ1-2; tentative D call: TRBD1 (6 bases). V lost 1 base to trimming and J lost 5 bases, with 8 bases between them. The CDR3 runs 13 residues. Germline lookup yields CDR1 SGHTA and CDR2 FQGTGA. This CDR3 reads CASSLITGYGYTF. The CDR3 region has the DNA TGTGCCAGCAGCTTAATAACAGGGTATGGCTACACCTTC.

This chain's CDR3 is CASSFPRGGRNNQPQHF. In nucleotides, the CDR3 is TGTGCCAGCAGCTTCCCCAGGGGGGGACGGAACAATCAGCCCCAGCATTTT. This chain joins TRBV5-8 and TRBJ1-5; 7 bases agree with TRBD1. The CDR3 has 17 amino acids. Germline trimming cut 2 bases from V and 3 bases from J; bases unmatched to any gene: 11. Germline-derived CDR1 and CDR2 are SGHTS and YDEGEE.

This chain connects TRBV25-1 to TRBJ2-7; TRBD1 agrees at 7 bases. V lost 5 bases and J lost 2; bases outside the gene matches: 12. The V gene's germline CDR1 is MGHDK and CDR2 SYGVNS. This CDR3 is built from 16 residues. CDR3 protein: CASSPLGDSVAYEQYF. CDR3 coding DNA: TGTGCCAGCAGTCCACTCGGGGACAGTGTAGCCTACGAGCAGTACTTC.

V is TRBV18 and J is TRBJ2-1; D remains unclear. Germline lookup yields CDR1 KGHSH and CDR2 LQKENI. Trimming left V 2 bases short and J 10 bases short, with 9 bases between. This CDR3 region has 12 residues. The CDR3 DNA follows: TGTGCCAGCTCACCAGGTTTATACGAGCAGTTCTTC. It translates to CASSPGLYEQFF.

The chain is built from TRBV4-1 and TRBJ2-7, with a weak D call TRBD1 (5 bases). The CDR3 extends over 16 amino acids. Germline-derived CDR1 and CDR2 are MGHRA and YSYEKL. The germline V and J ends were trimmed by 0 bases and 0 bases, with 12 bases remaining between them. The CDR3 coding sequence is TGCGCCAGCAGCCAAGAGCGCCAGGGCAGCTCCTACGAGCAGTACTTC. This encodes CASSQERQGSSYEQYF.

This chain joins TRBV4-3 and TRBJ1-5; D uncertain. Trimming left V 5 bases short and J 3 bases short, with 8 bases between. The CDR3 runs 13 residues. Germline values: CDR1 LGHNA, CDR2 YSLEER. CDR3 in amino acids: CASSISYNQPQHF. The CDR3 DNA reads TGCGCCAGCAGCATTTCCTACAATCAGCCCCAGCATTTT.

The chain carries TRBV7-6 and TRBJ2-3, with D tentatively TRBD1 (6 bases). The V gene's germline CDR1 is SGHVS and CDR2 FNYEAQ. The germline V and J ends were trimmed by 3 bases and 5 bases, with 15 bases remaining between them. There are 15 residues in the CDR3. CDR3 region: CASSFATGTKDTQYF. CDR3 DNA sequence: TGTGCCAGCAGCTTCGCTACAGGGACGAAAGATACGCAGTATTTT.

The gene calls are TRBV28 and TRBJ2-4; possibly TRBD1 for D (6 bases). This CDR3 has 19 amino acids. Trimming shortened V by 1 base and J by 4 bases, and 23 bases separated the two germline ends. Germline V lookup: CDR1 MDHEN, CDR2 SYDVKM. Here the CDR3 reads CASSLSLSRTAVRKNIQYF. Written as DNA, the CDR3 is TGTGCCAGCAGTTTATCCCTTTCCAGGACAGCTGTGAGGAAAAACATTCAGTACTTC.

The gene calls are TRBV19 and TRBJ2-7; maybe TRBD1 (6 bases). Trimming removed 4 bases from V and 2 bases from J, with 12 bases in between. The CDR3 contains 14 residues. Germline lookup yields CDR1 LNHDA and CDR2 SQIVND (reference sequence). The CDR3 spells CASSTTGLAYEQYF. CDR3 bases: TGTGCCAGTAGTACCACAGGGTTGGCCTACGAGCAGTACTTC.

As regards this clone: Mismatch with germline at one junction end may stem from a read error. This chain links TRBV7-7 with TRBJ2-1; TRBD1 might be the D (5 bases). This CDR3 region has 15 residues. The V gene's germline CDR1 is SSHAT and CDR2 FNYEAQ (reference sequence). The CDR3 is CASSLARTSYNEQFF. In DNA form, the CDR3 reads TGTGCTAGCAGCTTAGCTAGGACATCCTACAATGAGCAGTTCTTC.

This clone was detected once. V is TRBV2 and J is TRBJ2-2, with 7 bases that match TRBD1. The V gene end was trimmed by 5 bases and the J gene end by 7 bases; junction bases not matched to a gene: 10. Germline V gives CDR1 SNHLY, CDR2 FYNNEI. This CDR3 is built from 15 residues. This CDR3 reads CASSINGQANGELFF. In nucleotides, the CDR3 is TGTGCCAGCAGTATAAACGGACAGGCGAACGGGGAGCTGTTTTTT.

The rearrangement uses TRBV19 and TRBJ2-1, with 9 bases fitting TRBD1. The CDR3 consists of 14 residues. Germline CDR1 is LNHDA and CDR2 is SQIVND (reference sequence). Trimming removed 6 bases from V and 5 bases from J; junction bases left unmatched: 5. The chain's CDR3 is CASRGQGRNNEQFF. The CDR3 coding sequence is TGTGCCAGTAGAGGACAGGGGAGGAACAATGAGCAGTTCTTC. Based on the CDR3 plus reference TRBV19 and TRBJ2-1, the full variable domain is DGGITQSPKYLFRKEGQNVTLSCEQNLNHDAMYWYRQDPGQGLRLIYYSQIVNDFQKGDIAEGYSVSREKKESFPLTVTSAQKNPTAFYLCASRGQGRNNEQFFGPGTRLTVL.

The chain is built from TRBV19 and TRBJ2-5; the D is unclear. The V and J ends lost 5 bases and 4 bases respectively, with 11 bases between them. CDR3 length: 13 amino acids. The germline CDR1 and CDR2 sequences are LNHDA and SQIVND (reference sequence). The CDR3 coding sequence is TGTGCCAGTAGTCCCGGGCTCCTAGAGACCCAGTACTTC. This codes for CASSPGLLETQYF.

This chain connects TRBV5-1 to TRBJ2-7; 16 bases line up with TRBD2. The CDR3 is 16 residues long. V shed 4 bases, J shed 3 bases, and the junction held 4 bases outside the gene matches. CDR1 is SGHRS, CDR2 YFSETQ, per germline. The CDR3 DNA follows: TGCGCCAGCAGCCCCGGGACTAGCGGGGGGGACTACGAGCAGTACTTC. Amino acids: CASSPGTSGGDYEQYF.

For the CDR3, the DNA is TGTGCCAGCAGTTTATCCCACAGAAGCTCCTACGAGCAGTACTTC. Protein product: CASSLSHRSSYEQYF. This sequence joins TRBV27 and TRBJ2-7, with D unresolved. The germline V and J ends were trimmed by 0 bases and 0 bases, with 9 bases remaining between them. Germline V CDR1 and CDR2: MNHEY, SMNVEV (reference sequence). The CDR3 length is 15 residues.

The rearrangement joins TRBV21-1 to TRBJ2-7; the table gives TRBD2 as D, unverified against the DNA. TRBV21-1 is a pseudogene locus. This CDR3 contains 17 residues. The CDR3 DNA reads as TGTGCCAGCAGCACATTCCCCCGGGAGCTAAACTCCTACGAGCAGTACTTC. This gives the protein CASSTFPRELNSYEQYF.

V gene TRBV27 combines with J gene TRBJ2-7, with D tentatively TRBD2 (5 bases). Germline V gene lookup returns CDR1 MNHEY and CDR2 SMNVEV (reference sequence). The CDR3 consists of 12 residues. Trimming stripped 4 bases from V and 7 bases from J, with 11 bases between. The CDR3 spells CASSYTSGEQYF. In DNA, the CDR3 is TGTGCCAGCAGTTACACAAGCGGTGAGCAGTACTTC.

The CDR3 region has the DNA TGTGCCAGCAGTATCACAGGGGGCTACGAGCAGTACTTC. As protein: CASSITGGYEQYF. The V gene is TRBV28, the J gene TRBJ2-7, with TRBD1 identical over 8 bases. CDR3 size: 13 residues. Germline trimming cut 5 bases from V and 3 bases from J; bases unmatched to any gene: 3. The V gene's germline CDR1 is MDHEN and CDR2 SYDVKM.

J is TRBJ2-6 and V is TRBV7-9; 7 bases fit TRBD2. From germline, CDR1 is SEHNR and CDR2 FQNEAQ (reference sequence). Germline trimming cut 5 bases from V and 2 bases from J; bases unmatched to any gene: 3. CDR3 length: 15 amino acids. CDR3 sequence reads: CASSPAGAGANVLTF. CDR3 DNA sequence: TGTGCCAGCAGCCCTGCGGGGGCTGGGGCCAACGTCCTGACTTTC.

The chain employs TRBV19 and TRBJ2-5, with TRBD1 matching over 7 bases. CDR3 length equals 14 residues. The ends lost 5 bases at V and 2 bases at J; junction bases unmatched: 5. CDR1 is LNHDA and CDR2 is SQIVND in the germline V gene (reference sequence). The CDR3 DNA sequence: TGTGCCAGTAGTCGACGACAGGGTCAAGAGACCCAGTACTTC. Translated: CASSRRQGQETQYF. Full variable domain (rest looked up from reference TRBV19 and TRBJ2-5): DGGITQSPKYLFRKEGQNVTLSCEQNLNHDAMYWYRQDPGQGLRLIYYSQIVNDFQKGDIAEGYSVSREKKESFPLTVTSAQKNPTAFYLCASSRRQGQETQYFGPGTRLLVL.

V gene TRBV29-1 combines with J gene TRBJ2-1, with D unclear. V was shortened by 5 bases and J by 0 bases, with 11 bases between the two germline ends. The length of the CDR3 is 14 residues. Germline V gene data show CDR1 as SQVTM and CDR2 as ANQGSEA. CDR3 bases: TGCAGCGTTCCTAGGTTAAGCTCCTACAATGAGCAGTTCTTC. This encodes CSVPRLSSYNEQFF.

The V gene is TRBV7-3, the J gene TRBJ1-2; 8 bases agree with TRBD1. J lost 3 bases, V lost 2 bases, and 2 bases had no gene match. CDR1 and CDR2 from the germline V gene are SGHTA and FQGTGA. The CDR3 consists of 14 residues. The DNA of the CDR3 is TGTGCCAGCAGCTTATCAGGGGGCGACTATGGCTACACCTTC. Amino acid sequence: CASSLSGGDYGYTF. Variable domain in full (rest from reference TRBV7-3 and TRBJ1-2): GAGVSQTPSNKVTEKGKYVELRCDPISGHTALYWYRQSLGQGPEFLIYFQGTGAADDSGLPNDRFFAVRPEGSVSTLKIQRTERGDSAVYLCASSLSGGDYGYTFGSGTRLTVV.

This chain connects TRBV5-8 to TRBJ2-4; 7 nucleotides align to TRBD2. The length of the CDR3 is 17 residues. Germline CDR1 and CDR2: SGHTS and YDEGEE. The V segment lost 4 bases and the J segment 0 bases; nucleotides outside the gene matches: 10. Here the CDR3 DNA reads TGTGCCAGCAGCGAGGGACTAATGAAACTAGCCAAAAACATTCAGTACTTC. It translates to CASSEGLMKLAKNIQYF.

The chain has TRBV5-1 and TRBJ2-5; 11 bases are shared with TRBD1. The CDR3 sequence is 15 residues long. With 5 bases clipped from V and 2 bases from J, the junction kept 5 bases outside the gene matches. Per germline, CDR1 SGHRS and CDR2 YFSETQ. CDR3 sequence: CASRKGQGAQETQYF. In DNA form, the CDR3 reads TGCGCCAGCAGGAAAGGACAGGGGGCTCAAGAGACCCAGTACTTC.

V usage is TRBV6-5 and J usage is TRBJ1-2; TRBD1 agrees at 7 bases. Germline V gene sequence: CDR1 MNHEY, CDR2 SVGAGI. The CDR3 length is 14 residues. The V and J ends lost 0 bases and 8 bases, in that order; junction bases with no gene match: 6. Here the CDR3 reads CASSYSNRGEGYTF. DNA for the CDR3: TGTGCCAGCAGTTACTCGAACAGGGGTGAAGGCTACACCTTC.

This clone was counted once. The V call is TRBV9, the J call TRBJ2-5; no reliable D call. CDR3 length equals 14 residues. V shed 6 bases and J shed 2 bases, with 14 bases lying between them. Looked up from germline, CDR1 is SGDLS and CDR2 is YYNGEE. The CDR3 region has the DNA TGTGCCAGCAACCGCCAAAGCGAACAAGAGACCCAGTACTTC. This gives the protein CASNRQSEQETQYF.

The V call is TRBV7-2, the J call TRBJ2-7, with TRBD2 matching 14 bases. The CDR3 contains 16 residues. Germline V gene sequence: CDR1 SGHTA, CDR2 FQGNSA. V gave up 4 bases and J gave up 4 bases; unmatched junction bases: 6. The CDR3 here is CASSSHRLAGGYEQYF. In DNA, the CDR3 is TGTGCCAGCAGCTCCCATAGACTAGCGGGGGGGTACGAGCAGTACTTC.

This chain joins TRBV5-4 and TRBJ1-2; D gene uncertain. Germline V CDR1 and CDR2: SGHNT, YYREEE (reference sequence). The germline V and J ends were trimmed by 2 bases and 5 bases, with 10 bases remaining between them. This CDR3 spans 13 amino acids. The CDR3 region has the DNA TGTGCCAGCAGCTTACTACAGAATTATGGCTACACCTTC. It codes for CASSLLQNYGYTF. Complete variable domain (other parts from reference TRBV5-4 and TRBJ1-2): ETGVTQSPTHLIKTRGQQVTLRCSSQSGHNTVSWYQQALGQGPQFIFQYYREEENGRGNFPPRFSGLQFPNYSSELNVNALELDDSALYLCASSLLQNYGYTFGSGTRLTVV.

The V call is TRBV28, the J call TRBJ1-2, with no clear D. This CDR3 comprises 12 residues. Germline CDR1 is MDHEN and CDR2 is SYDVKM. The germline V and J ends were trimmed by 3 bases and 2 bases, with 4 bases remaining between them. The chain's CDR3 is CASSLVNYGYTF. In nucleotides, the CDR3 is TGTGCCAGCAGTTTGGTAAACTATGGCTACACCTTC.

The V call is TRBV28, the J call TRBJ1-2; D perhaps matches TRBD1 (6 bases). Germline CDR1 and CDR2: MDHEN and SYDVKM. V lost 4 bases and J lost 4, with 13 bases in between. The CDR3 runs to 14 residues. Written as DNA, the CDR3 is TGTGCCAGCAGTTACAGGGTAGATGGCTATGGCTACACCTTC. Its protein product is CASSYRVDGYGYTF.

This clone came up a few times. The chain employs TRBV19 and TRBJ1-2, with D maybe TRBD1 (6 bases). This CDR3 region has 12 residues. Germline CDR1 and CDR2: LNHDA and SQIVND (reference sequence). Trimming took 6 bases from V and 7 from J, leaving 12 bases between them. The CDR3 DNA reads TGTGCCAGTAGCACAGGGCAGGGTGGCTACACCTTC. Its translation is CASSTGQGGYTF.